This record concerns one T cell receptor beta chain sequence. Germline CDR1 and CDR2: SGHAT and FQNNGV. V lost 5 bases, J lost 4 bases, and 6 bases stayed unmatched. There are 14 residues in the CDR3. The sample is drawn from a study of control samples from healthy donors and cancer patients. Here immunoSEQ multiplex PCR was the method, and the copy in TCRdb shows in-frame clones only, minus some. This sample has 200,000 to 250,000 clones; around 94% occur once, and the top ten carry 1.5%. Sequenced material: blood. This sequence was found in a man aged 50 to 59 in good health. This chain connects TRBV11-2 to TRBJ1-2; TRBD1 agrees at 8 bases. Written as DNA, the CDR3 is TGTGCCAGCAGCGCCGACAGGGGTGGCTATGGCTACACCTTC. Residues: CASSADRGGYGYTF.